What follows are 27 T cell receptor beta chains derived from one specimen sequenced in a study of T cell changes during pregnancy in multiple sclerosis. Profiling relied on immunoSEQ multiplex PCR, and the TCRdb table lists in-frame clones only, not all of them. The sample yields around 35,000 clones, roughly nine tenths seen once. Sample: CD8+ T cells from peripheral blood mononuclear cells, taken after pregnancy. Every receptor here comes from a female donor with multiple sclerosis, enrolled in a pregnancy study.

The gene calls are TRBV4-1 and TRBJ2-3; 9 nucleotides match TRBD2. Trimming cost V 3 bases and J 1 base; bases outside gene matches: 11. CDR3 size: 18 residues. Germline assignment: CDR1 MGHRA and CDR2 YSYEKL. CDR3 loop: CASSHTRAGGPGTDTQYF. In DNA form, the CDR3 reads TGCGCCAGCAGCCACACCAGGGCGGGGGGGCCAGGCACAGATACGCAGTATTTT.

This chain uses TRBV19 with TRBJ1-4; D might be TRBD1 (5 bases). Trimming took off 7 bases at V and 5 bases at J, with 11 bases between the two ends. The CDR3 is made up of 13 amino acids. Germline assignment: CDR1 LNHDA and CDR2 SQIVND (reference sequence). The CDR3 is CASNPRANEKLFF. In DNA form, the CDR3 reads TGTGCCAGTAATCCCAGGGCAAATGAAAAACTGTTTTTT.

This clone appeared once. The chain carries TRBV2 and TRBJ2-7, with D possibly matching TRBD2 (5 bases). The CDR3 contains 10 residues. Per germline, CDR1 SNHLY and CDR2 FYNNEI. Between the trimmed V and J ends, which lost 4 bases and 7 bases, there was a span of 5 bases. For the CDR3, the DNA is TGTGCCAGCAGTGCGGGGGAGCAGTACTTC. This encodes CASSAGEQYF. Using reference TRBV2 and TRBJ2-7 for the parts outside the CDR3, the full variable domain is EPEVTQTPSHQVTQMGQEVILRCVPISNHLYFYWYRQILGQKVEFLVSFYNNEISEKSEIFDDQFSVERPDGSNFTLKIRSTKLEDSAMYFCASSAGEQYFGPGTRLTVT.

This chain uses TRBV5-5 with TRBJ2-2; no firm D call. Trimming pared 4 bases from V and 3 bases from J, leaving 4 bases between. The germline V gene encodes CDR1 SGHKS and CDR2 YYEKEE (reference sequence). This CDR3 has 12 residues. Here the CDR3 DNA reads TGTGCCAGCAGCCCGGACACCGGGGAGCTGTTTTTT. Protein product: CASSPDTGELFF.

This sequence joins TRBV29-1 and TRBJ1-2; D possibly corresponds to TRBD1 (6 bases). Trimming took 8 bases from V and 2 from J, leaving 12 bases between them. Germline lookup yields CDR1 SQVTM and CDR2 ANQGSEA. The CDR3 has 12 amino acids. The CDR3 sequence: CSITGNNYGYTF. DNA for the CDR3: TGCAGCATTACAGGGAACAACTATGGCTACACCTTC.

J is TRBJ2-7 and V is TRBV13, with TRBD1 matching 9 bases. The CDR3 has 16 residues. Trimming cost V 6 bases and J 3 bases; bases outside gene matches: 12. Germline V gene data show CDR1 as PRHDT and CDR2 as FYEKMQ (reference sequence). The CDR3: CASSHGGGQGNYEQYF. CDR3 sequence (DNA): TGTGCCAGCAGTCATGGGGGGGGACAGGGAAACTACGAGCAGTACTTC.

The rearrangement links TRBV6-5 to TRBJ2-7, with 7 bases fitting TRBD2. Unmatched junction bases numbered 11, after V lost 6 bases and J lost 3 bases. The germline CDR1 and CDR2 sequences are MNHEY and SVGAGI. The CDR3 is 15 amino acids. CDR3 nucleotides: TGTGCCAGCAGGGGAGGGGCAGGTCGTGGCTACGAGCAGTACTTC. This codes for CASRGGAGRGYEQYF.

The CDR3 reads CASSLGTSGDYEQYF. CDR3 nucleotides: TGCGCCAGCAGCCTCGGGACTAGCGGGGACTACGAGCAGTACTTC. This chain links TRBV4-3 with TRBJ2-7, with 13 bases lining up with TRBD2. V lost 4 bases to trimming and J lost 3 bases; unmatched junction nucleotides: 3. The CDR3 length is 15 residues. Germline values: CDR1 LGHNA, CDR2 YSLEER.

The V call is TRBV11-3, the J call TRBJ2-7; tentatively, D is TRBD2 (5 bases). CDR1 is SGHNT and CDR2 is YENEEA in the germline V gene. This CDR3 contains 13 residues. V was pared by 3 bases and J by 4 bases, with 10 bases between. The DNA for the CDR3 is TGTGCCAGCAGCTTGAATAGCGTGTACGAGCAGTACTTC. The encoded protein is CASSLNSVYEQYF.

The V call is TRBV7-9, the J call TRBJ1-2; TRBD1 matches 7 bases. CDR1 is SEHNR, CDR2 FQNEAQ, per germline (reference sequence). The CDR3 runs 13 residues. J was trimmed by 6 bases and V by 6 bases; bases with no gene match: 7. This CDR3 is CASSYGRGDGYTF. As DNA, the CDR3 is TGTGCCAGCAGTTATGGCAGGGGGGATGGCTACACCTTC.

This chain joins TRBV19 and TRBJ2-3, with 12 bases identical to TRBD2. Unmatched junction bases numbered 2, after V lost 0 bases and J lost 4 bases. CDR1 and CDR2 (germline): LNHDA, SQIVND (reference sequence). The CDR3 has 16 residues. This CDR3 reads CASSIDLAGGPDTQYF. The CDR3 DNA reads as TGTGCCAGTAGTATAGATCTAGCGGGGGGGCCAGATACGCAGTATTTT.

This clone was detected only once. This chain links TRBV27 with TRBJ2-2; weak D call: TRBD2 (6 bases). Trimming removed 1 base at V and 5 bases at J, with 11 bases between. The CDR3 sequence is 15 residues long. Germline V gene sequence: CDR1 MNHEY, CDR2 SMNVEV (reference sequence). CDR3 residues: CASSLWLRGTGELFF. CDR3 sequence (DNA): TGTGCCAGCAGTTTATGGCTGCGGGGAACCGGGGAGCTGTTTTTT.

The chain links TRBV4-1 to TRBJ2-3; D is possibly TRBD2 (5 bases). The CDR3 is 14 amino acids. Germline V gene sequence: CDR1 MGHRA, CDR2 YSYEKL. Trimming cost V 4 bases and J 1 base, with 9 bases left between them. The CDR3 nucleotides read TGCGCCAGCAGCCTCCTAGCCGGCACAGATACGCAGTATTTT. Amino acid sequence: CASSLLAGTDTQYF.

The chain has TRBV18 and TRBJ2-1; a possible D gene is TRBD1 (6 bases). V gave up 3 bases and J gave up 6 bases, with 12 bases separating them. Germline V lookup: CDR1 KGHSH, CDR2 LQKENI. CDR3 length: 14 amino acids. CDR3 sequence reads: CASSPTGPPNEQFF. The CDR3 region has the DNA TGTGCCAGCTCACCGACAGGCCCCCCCAATGAGCAGTTCTTC.

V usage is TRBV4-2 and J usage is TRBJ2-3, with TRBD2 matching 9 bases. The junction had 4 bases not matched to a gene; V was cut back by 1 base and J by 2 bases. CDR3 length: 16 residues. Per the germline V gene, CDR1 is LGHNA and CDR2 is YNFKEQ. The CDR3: CASSQVGGGATDTQYF. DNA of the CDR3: TGTGCCAGCAGCCAAGTCGGCGGGGGGGCCACAGATACGCAGTATTTT.

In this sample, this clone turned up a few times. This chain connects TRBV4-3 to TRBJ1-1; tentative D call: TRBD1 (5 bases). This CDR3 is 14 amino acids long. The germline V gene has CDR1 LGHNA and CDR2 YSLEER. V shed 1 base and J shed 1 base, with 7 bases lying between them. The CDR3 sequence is CASSQGGGNTEAFF. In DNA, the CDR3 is TGCGCCAGCAGCCAAGGGGGCGGGAACACTGAAGCTTTCTTT.

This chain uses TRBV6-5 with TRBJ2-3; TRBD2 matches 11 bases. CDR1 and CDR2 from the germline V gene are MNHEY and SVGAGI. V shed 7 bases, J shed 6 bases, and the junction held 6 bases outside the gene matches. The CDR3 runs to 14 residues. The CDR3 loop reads CASNSGGAGDTQYF. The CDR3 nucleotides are TGTGCCAGCAATAGCGGGGGGGCCGGGGATACGCAGTATTTT.

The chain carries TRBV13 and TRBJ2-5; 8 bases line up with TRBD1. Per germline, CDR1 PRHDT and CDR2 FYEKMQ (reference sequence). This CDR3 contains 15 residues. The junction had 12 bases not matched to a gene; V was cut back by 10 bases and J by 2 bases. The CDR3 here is CATAPGRGLQETQYF. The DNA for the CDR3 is TGTGCCACCGCACCAGGCAGGGGGCTTCAAGAGACCCAGTACTTC. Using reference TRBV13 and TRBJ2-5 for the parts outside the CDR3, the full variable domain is AAGVIQSPRHLIKEKRETATLKCYPIPRHDTVYWYQQGPGQDPQFLISFYEKMQSDKGSIPDRFSAQQFSDYHSELNMSSLELGDSALYFCATAPGRGLQETQYFGPGTRLLVL.

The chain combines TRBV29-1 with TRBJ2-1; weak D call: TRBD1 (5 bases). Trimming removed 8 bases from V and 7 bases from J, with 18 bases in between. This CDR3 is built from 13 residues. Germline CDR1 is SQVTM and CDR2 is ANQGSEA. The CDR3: CSHGRAGRNEQFF. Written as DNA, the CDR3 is TGCAGCCACGGTAGGGCAGGGCGAAATGAGCAGTTCTTC.

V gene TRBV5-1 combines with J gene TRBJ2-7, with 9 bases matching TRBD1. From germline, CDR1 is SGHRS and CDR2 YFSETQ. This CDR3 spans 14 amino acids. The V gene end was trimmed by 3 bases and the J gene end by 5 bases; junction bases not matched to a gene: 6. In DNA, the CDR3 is TGCGCCAGCAGCTCCGGGACAGGGTTCAACGAGCAGTACTTC. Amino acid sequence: CASSSGTGFNEQYF.

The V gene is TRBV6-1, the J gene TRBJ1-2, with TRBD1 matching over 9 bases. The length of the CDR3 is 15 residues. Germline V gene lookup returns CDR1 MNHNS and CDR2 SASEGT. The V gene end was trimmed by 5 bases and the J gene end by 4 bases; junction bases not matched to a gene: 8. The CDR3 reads CASSPGQGLGYGYTF. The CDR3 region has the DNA TGTGCCAGCAGTCCGGGACAGGGTCTCGGCTATGGCTACACCTTC.

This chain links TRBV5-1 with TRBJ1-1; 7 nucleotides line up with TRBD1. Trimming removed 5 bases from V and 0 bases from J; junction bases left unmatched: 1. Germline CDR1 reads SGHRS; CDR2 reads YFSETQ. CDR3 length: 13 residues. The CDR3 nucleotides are TGCGCCAGCAGACAGGGGCTGAACACTGAAGCTTTCTTT. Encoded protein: CASRQGLNTEAFF.

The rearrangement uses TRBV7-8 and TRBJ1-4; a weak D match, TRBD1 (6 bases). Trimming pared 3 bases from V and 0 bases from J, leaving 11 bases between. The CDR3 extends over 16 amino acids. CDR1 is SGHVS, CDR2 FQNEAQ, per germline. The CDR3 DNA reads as TGTGCCAGCAGCTTGACAGGAGTTGCAACTAATGAAAAACTGTTTTTT. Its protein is CASSLTGVATNEKLFF.

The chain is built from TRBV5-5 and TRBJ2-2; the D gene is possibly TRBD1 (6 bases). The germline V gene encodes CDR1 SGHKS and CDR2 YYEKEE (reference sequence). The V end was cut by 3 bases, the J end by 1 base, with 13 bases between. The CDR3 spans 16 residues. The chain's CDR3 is CASSSLGDKNTGELFF. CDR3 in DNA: TGTGCCAGCAGCTCCTTGGGGGACAAGAACACCGGGGAGCTGTTTTTT. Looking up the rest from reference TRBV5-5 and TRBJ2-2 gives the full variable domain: DAGVTQSPTHLIKTRGQQVTLRCSPISGHKSVSWYQQVLGQGPQFIFQYYEKEERGRGNFPDRFSARQFPNYSSELNVNALLLGDSALYLCASSSLGDKNTGELFFGEGSRLTVL.

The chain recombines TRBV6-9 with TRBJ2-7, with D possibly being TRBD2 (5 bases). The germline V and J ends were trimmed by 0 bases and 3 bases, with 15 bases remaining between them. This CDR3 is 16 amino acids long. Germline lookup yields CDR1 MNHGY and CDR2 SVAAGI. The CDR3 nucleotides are TGTGCCAGCAGTTATTCGGCCAACGGGGAGAACTACGAGCAGTACTTC. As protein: CASSYSANGENYEQYF.

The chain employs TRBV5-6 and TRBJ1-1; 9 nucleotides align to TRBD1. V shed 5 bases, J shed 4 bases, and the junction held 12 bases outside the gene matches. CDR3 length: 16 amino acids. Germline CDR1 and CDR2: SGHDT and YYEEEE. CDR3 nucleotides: TGTGCCAGCAGTTTCCCTCCGGGACAGGGTTTCACTGAAGCTTTCTTT. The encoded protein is CASSFPPGQGFTEAFF.

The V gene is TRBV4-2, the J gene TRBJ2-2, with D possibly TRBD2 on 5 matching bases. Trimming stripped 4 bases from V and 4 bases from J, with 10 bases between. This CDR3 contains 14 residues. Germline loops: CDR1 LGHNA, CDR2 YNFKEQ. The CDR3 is CASSPAGGTGELFF. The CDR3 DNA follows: TGTGCCAGCAGCCCCGCGGGCGGCACCGGGGAGCTGTTTTTT.